Described below is a single TCR beta chain sequence and its context. What it binds is unknown. The length of the CDR3 is 15 residues. V gave up 4 bases and J gave up 3 bases, with 16 bases separating them. Germline V CDR1 and CDR2: MDHEN, SYDVKM. Attachment of unique molecular identifiers was made to individual cDNA molecules. One entry per CDR3 protein, called by TCRdb with MiXCR from the 5' RACE reads. The data show approximately 30,000 distinct CDR3 sequences, with 6.6% seen just once and about 3% held by the top ten. The data belong to a study of early T cells in non-severe SARS-CoV-2 infection. Findings of the study overall: Private and CD4 specificities were missed by VDJdb matching, skewed to anti-spike CD8.

This sequence originates from an adult who was a healthcare worker with PCR-confirmed SARS-CoV-2 infection or an uninfected control (not recorded which). The gene calls are TRBV28 and TRBJ2-7; the D gene is possibly TRBD2 (7 bases). Source material: whole blood. For the CDR3, the DNA is TGTGCCAGCAGTTCCGTTTTGCGGGGGCTCTACGAGCAGTACTTC. Its protein is CASSSVLRGLYEQYF. The full variable domain, its missing parts supplied by reference TRBV28 and TRBJ2-7, is DVKVTQSSRYLVKRTGEKVFLECVQDMDHENMFWYRQDPGLGLRLIYFSYDVKMKEKGDIPEGYSVSREKKERFSLILESASTNQTSMYLCASSSVLRGLYEQYFGPGTRLTVT.